This T cell receptor beta chain was captured by sequencing in a study of control samples from healthy donors and cancer patients. Libraries were prepared by immunoSEQ multiplex PCR; TCRdb keeps only in-frame clonotypes and omits some of them. The profile shows about 120,000 clones, roughly 90% of them singletons. V dropped 4 bases and J dropped 3 bases, with 7 bases sitting between them. Germline lookup yields CDR1 GTSNPN and CDR2 SVGIG (reference sequence). The CDR3 loop spans 11 amino acids. The chain couples TRBV30 to TRBJ2-7; the D gene is possibly TRBD2 (5 bases). Sequenced input: blood. The receptor was derived from a middle-aged man in good health. The chain's CDR3 is CAWKTSYEQYF. In DNA, the CDR3 is TGTGCCTGGAAAACTAGCTACGAGCAGTACTTC. Looking up the rest from reference TRBV30 and TRBJ2-7 gives the full variable domain: SQTIHQWPATLVQPVGSPLSLECTVEGTSNPNLYWYRQAAGRGLQLLFYSVGIGQISSEVPQNLSASRPQDRQFILSSKKLLLSDSGFYLCAWKTSYEQYFGPGTRLTVT.